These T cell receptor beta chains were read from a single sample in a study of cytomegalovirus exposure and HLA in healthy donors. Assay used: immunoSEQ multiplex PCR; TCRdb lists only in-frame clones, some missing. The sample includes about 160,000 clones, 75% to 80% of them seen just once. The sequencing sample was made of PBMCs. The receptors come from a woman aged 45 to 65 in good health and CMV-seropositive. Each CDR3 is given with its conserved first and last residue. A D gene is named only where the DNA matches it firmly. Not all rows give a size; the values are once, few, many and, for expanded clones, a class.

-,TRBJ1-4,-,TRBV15,CATSRVSYNEKLFF,TGTGCCACCAGCAGAGTTAGCTATAATGAAAAACTGTTTTTT
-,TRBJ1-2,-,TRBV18,CASSPGEDKGYTF,TGTGCCAGCTCACCAGGAGAGGATAAAGGCTACACCTTC
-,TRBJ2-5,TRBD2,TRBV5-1,CASSPRTSGAQETQYF,TGCGCCAGCAGCCCAAGGACTAGCGGAGCTCAAGAGACCCAGTACTTC
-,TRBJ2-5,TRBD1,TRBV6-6,CASSYSGTGVQTQYF,TGTGCCAGCAGTTACTCGGGGACAGGGGTACAGACCCAGTACTTC
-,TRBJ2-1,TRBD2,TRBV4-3,CASSQDLAGGLGNEQFF,TGCGCCAGCAGCCAAGATCTAGCGGGGGGGCTTGGGAATGAGCAGTTCTTC
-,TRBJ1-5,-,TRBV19,CASSIGAISNQPQHF,TGTGCCAGTAGTATAGGGGCCATTAGCAATCAGCCCCAGCATTTT
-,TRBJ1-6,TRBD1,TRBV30,CACSLRGRNSPPHF,TGTGCCTGCTCGCTCAGGGGGAGGAATTCACCCCCCCACTTT
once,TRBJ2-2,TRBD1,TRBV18,CATNTGQGVTGELFF,TGTGCCACCAACACGGGACAGGGGGTTACCGGGGAGCTGTTTTTT
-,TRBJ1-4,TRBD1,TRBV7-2,CASSSPGTGAEKLFF,TGTGCCAGCAGCTCGCCCGGGACAGGGGCTGAAAAACTGTTTTTT
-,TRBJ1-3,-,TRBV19,CASRKRLGDSGNTIYF,TGTGCCAGTAGAAAACGACTGGGAGACTCTGGAAACACCATATATTTT
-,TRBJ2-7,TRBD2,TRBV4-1,CASSQVPGLALPYEQYF,TGCGCCAGCAGCCAAGTTCCGGGACTAGCTCTCCCCTACGAGCAGTACTTC
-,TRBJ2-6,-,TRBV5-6,CASSLDPQGTGGGANVLTF,TGTGCCAGCAGCTTGGACCCGCAGGGCACTGGAGGGGGGGCCAACGTCCTGACTTTC
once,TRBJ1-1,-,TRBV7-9,CASSLEGATEAFF,TGTGCCAGCAGCCTCGAAGGGGCCACTGAAGCTTTCTTT
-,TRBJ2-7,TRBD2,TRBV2,CASSERAGGPGSSHEQYF,TGTGCCAGCAGTGAGAGAGCGGGAGGGCCTGGGTCTTCTCACGAGCAGTACTTC
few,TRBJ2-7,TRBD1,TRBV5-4,CASSLRGQDYEQYF,TGTGCCAGCAGCTTGCGGGGACAGGACTACGAGCAGTACTTC
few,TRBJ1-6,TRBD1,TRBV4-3,CASSHGQGGSPLHF,TGCGCCAGCAGCCACGGACAGGGAGGATCACCCCTCCACTTT
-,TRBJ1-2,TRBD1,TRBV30,CAWGDRAGYTF,TGTGCCTGGGGTGACAGGGCCGGCTACACCTTC
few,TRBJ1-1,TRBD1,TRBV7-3,CASSSQGRSEAFF,TGTGCCAGCAGCTCACAGGGGCGGTCTGAAGCTTTCTTT
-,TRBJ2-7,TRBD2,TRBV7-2,CASSLDLAGVYEQYF,TGTGCCAGCAGCTTAGACCTAGCGGGAGTCTACGAGCAGTACTTC
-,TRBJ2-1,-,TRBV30,CAIRGATYNEQFF,TGTGCCATACGGGGGGCTACTTACAATGAGCAGTTCTTC
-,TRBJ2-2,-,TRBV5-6,CASSFAGSGELFF,TGTGCCAGCAGCTTTGCAGGCAGCGGGGAGCTGTTTTTT
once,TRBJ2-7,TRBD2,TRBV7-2,CASSFGAGRGSYEQYF,TGTGCCAGCAGCTTTGGGGCAGGGAGGGGCTCCTACGAGCAGTACTTC
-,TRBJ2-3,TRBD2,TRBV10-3,CAISDGSSGGARTQYF,TGTGCCATCAGTGACGGCTCTAGCGGGGGGGCGAGGACGCAGTATTTT
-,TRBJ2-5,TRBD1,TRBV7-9,CASSSTGVGAETQYF,TGTGCCAGCAGCTCAACAGGGGTCGGGGCAGAGACCCAGTACTTC
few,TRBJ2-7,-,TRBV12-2,CASPVTGSNYEQYF,TGTGCAAGTCCCGTGACCGGGAGCAACTACGAGCAGTACTTC
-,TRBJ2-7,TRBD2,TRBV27,CASSPSSGEGSYEQYF,TGTGCCAGCAGTCCCTCTAGCGGGGAGGGCTCCTACGAGCAGTACTTC
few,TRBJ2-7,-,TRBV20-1,CTTSAGHEQYF,TGCACCACGTCGGCAGGCCACGAGCAGTACTTC
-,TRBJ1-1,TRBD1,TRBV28,CASSLNRGLGEAFF,TGTGCCAGCAGTTTAAACAGGGGGCTGGGTGAAGCTTTCTTT
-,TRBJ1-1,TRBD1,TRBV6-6,CASSSGTGNTEAFF,TGTGCCAGCAGTTCCGGGACAGGGAACACTGAAGCTTTCTTT
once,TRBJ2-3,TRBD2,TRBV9,CASSVEIAGFTDTQYF,TGTGCCAGCAGCGTAGAAATAGCGGGGTTCACAGATACGCAGTATTTT
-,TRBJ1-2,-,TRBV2,CASSSRGEGGYTF,TGTGCCAGCAGTTCCAGGGGCGAGGGAGGGTACACCTTC
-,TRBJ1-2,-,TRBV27,CASSPFSPSRVNYGYTF,TGTGCCAGCAGTCCCTTTTCGCCCTCCAGGGTTAACTATGGCTACACCTTC
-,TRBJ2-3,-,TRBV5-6,CASSLEGGLTTDTQYF,TGTGCCAGCAGCTTGGAAGGGGGACTAACGACAGATACGCAGTATTTT
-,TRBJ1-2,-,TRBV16,CASSQSMEGHYGYTF,TGTGCCAGCAGCCAATCGATGGAGGGGCACTATGGCTACACCTTC
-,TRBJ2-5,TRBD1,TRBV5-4,CASSLAYDRGSQETQYF,TGTGCCAGCAGCTTGGCCTACGACAGGGGATCTCAAGAGACCCAGTACTTC
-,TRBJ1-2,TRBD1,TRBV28,CASSLSRGLYGYTF,TGTGCCAGCAGTTTGAGCAGGGGGCTGTATGGCTACACCTTC
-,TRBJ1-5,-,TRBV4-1,CASSHHIRASNQPQHF,TGCGCCAGCAGCCACCACATCAGGGCTAGCAATCAGCCCCAGCATTTT
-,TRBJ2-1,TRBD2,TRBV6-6,CASSPIGLAGGWEQFF,TGTGCCAGCAGTCCAATCGGACTAGCGGGAGGATGGGAGCAGTTCTTC
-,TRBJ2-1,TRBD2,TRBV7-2,CASSLSGLAGNNEQFF,TGTGCCAGCAGCTTAAGCGGACTAGCGGGAAACAATGAGCAGTTCTTC
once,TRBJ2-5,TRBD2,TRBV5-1,CASSLAPSGGSETQYF,TGCGCCAGCAGCTTGGCCCCTAGCGGGGGGTCAGAGACCCAGTACTTC
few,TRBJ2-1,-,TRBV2,CASSHGGATLSYNEQFF,TGTGCCAGCAGCCATGGGGGGGCTACACTATCCTACAATGAGCAGTTCTTC
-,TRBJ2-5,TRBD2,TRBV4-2,CASSQGLREGPETQYF,TGTGCCAGCAGCCAAGGTTTACGGGAGGGCCCAGAGACCCAGTACTTC
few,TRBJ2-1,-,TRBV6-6,CASSPPGLRQFF,TGTGCCAGCAGTCCCCCAGGACTGAGACAGTTCTTC
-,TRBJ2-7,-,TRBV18,CASSPNNYEQYF,TGTGCCAGCTCACCAAACAACTACGAGCAGTACTTC
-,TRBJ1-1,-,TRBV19,CASSMTLYAEAFF,TGTGCCAGTAGTATGACACTTTACGCTGAAGCTTTCTTT
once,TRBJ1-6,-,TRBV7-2,CASSLTGLNSPLHF,TGTGCCAGCAGCTTAACAGGCCTAAATTCACCCCTCCACTTT
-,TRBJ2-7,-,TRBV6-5,CASSYSRDSRYEQYF,TGTGCCAGCAGTTACTCTCGTGACAGCCGCTACGAGCAGTACTTC
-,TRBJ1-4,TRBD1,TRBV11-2,CASSSDRGSEKLFF,TGTGCCAGCAGCTCCGACAGGGGGTCGGAAAAACTGTTTTTT
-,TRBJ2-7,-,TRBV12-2,CASRRPTGAPSYEQYF,TGTGCAAGTCGCCGACCGACAGGCGCCCCATCCTACGAGCAGTACTTC
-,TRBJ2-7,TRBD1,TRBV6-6,CASSKGQGGYEQYF,TGTGCCAGCAGTAAAGGACAGGGAGGCTACGAGCAGTACTTC
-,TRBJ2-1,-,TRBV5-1,CASSLGGSIWDEQFF,TGCGCCAGCAGCTTAGGGGGTTCCATCTGGGATGAGCAGTTCTTC
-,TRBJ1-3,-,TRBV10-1,CASSAQGGPGNTIYF,TGCGCCAGCAGTGCCCAGGGAGGACCTGGAAACACCATATATTTT
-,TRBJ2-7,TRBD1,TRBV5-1,CASSTGDSYEQYF,TGCGCCAGCAGCACAGGGGACTCCTACGAGCAGTACTTC
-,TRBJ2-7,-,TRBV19,CASSRSKNYEQYF,TGTGCCAGTAGTAGGAGCAAAAACTACGAGCAGTACTTC
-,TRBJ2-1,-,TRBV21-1,CASSKVAGGPNEQFF,TGTGCCAGCAGCAAAGTAGCGGGAGGGCCAAATGAGCAGTTCTTC
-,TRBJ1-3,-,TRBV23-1,CASSLTGGPGNTIYF,TGCGCCAGCAGTCTAACCGGGGGGCCCGGGAACACCATATATTTT
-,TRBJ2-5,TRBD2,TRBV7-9,CASSALRGGVKETQYF,TGTGCCAGCAGCGCGCTTCGGGGAGGGGTGAAAGAGACCCAGTACTTC
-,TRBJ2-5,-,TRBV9,CASSDGTHQETQYF,TGTGCCAGCAGCGACGGGACACACCAAGAGACCCAGTACTTC
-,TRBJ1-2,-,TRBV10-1,CASSDEGHGYTF,TGCGCCAGCAGTGACGAGGGCCATGGCTACACCTTC